These 10 T cell receptor beta chains were sequenced from one sample in a study of regulatory T cells in long-lasting Graves disease. Libraries of TCR beta came from iRepertoire HTBI primers plus Arm-PCR of CDR3 regions. TCRdb re-analysed the multiplex PCR reads in MiXCR, keeping a single row per CDR3 protein. The sample carries fewer than 600,000 distinct CDR3 sequences, roughly 23% recorded once. The time point: persistent/refractory GD, antithyroid drugs over 5 years with positive TRAb. Following extraction of RNA from PBMCs, that RNA was used to make the TCR library. This specimen consisted of peripheral blood mononuclear cells (PBMCs), obtained when the disease was refractory, from a patient treated with antithyroid drugs. The source of these receptors is a female donor with Graves disease.

This clonotype appeared many times. CDR3 residues: CASSPGTGDGGYTF. The CDR3, as DNA: TGCGCCAGCAGCCCCGGGACAGGGGACGGCGGCTACACCTTC. The chain combines TRBV5-1 with TRBJ1-2; 10 nucleotides align to TRBD1. Germline V lookup: CDR1 SGHRS, CDR2 YFSETQ. The CDR3 sequence is 14 residues long. V was clipped by 4 bases and J by 8 bases; unmatched bases: 8.

This clonotype was found many times. The chain uses TRBV27 and TRBJ1-2, with D uncertain. This CDR3 has 16 residues. The V gene lost 0 bases and the J gene lost 0 bases, with 11 bases spanning the gap. Germline V gives CDR1 MNHEY, CDR2 SMNVEV (reference sequence). In nucleotides, the CDR3 is TGTGCCAGCAGTTTATCGTTTCACGTGTCTAACTATGGCTACACCTTC. Encoded protein: CASSLSFHVSNYGYTF.

This chain uses TRBV18 with TRBJ2-5, with D tentatively TRBD2 (5 bases). The CDR3 has 15 residues. CDR1 is KGHSH and CDR2 is LQKENI in the germline V gene. The V and J ends lost 3 bases and 3 bases respectively, with 14 bases between them. The CDR3 loop reads CASSPGGIPEETQYF. The CDR3 DNA sequence: TGTGCCAGCTCACCTGGAGGTATCCCCGAAGAGACCCAGTACTTC.

This clonotype appeared many times. This sequence joins TRBV28 and TRBJ1-1, with no clear D. V lost 6 bases and J 0 bases, leaving 11 bases between the germline ends. The CDR3 runs to 14 residues. The germline V gene encodes CDR1 MDHEN and CDR2 SYDVKM. As DNA, the CDR3 is TGTGCCAGCAGCCCTGTCCGGGTGAACACTGAAGCTTTCTTT. Its protein is CASSPVRVNTEAFF.

There are many counts of this clonotype. The DNA for the CDR3 is TGTGCCAGCGCATCCGGACCGTCCGGGAACACTGAAGCTTTCTTT. This encodes CASASGPSGNTEAFF. The chain has TRBV7-9 and TRBJ1-1; D not certain. The V end was cut by 8 bases, the J end by 1 base, with 17 bases between. Germline loops: CDR1 SEHNR, CDR2 FQNEAQ (reference sequence). The CDR3 totals 15 residues.

The J gene is TRBJ1-5, the V gene TRBV27; weak D call: TRBD1 (5 bases). This CDR3 has 13 amino acids. Germline values: CDR1 MNHEY, CDR2 SMNVEV (reference sequence). V shed 3 bases and J shed 9 bases, with 12 bases lying between them. The CDR3 loop is CASSLSGTWPQHF. DNA for the CDR3: TGTGCCAGCAGTTTGTCAGGGACCTGGCCCCAGCATTTT.

This clonotype occurred many times. The CDR3 here is CSVGVHTEAFF. The CDR3 region has the DNA TGCAGCGTTGGGGTTCACACTGAAGCTTTCTTT. The rearrangement joins TRBV29-1 to TRBJ1-1; D not resolved. Trimming left V 4 bases short and J 3 bases short, with 6 bases between. The CDR3 is 11 residues long. The V gene's germline CDR1 is SQVTM and CDR2 ANQGSEA.

This clonotype was observed at least ten times. This chain uses TRBV28 with TRBJ2-4; 7 bases are a match to TRBD1. The CDR3 length is 19 residues. Germline V CDR1 and CDR2: MDHEN, SYDVKM. V was pared by 6 bases and J by 1 base, with 18 bases of the junction left unmatched. CDR3 residues: CASRTWRTGRGGAKNIQYF. For the CDR3, the DNA is TGTGCCAGCAGGACATGGAGGACAGGCCGAGGTGGGGCCAAAAACATTCAGTACTTC.

A note on this clonotype: A much larger clone sits a single nucleotide away, making a read error possible. The chain carries TRBV6-1 and TRBJ2-7; either TRBD1 or TRBD2 may supply D (5 bases each). The germline V gene has CDR1 MNHNS and CDR2 SASEGT. Trimming removed 11 bases from V and 5 bases from J, with 25 bases in between. The CDR3 contains 15 residues. Here the CDR3 reads CAGIYGTLLGDEQYF. DNA for the CDR3: TGTGCCGGCATCTACGGGACCCTTCTTGGGGACGAGCAGTACTTC.

This clonotype appeared many times. The chain uses TRBV12-3 or TRBV12-4 and TRBJ1-6, with D unresolved. This CDR3 contains 13 residues. Trimming removed 3 bases at V and 6 bases at J, with 6 bases between. CDR3 DNA sequence: TGTGCCAGCAGTTTGCAGGCTAATTCACCCCTCCACTTT. Its protein product is CASSLQANSPLHF.